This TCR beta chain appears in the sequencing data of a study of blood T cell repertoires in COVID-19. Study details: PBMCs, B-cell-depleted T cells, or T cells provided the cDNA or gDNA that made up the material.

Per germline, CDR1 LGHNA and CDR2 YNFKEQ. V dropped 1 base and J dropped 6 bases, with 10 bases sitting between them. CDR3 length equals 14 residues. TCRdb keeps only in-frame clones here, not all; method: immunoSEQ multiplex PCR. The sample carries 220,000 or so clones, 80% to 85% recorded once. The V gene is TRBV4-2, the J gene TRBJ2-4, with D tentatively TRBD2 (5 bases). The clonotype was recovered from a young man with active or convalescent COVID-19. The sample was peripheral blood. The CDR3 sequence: CASSQVEGGNIQYF. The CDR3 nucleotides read TGTGCCAGCAGCCAAGTTGAGGGCGGAAACATTCAGTACTTC.